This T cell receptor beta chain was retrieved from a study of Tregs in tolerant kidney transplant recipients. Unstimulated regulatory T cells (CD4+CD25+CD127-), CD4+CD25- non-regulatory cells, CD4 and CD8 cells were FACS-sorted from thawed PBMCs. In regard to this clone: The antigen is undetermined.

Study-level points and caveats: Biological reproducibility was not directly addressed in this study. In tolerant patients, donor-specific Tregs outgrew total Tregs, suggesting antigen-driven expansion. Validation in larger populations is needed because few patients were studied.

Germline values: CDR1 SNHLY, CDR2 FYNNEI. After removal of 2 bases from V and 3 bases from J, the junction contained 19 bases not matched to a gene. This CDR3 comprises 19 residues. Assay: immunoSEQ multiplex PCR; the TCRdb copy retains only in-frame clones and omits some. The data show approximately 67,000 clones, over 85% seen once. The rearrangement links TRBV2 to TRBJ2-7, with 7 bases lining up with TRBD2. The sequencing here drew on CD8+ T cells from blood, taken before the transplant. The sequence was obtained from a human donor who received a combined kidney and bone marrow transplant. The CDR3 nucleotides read TGTGCCAGCAGTGAATGGGGTGGCGGGAGTACTGTTGGGTACTACGAGCAGTACTTC. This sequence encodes CASSEWGGGSTVGYYEQYF.